The next 5 T cell receptor beta chains were all read from a single sample in a study of CD8 T cells in Susac syndrome. With random hexamers, 0.5 to 1 ug RNA was reverse transcribed. A single record per CDR3 protein comes from TCRdb applying MiXCR to the immunoSEQ multiplex PCR reads. This sample carries 250,000 to 300,000 distinct CDR3 sequences, 89% of them seen once, and the ten largest clones take about 0.17%. What was sequenced was CD8+ T cells from PBMCs. Every receptor here comes from a human donor with multiple sclerosis.

The V call is TRBV4-1, the J call TRBJ1-3; tentatively, D is TRBD1 (6 bases). With 8 bases removed from V and 2 bases from J, the gap between germline ends came to 13 bases. This CDR3 is built from 14 residues. Germline CDR1 MGHRA, CDR2 YSYEKL. Here the CDR3 DNA reads TGCGCCAGCGCCAGGGGCCATGCTGGAAACACCATATATTTT. Encoded protein: CASARGHAGNTIYF.

J is TRBJ1-6 and V is TRBV28; D uncertain. Deletions cut 4 bases from V and 0 bases from J, with 16 bases between. Germline CDR1 and CDR2: MDHEN and SYDVKM. CDR3 length: 18 amino acids. CDR3 residues: CASSSSTHGSSYNSPLHF. The CDR3 bases are TGTGCCAGCAGTTCCTCCACCCACGGAAGCTCCTATAATTCACCCCTCCACTTT.

The chain carries TRBV5-4 and TRBJ2-7; perhaps TRBD2 as D (6 bases). Germline CDR1 SGHNT, CDR2 YYREEE (reference sequence). The CDR3 is 13 amino acids. V was trimmed by 6 bases and J by 6 bases, leaving 16 bases between them. The CDR3 coding sequence is TGTGCCAGCAACGGGGGTACCTCGGCCGAGCAGTACTTC. Translating gives CASNGGTSAEQYF.

This clonotype was counted once. The CDR3 DNA is TGTGCCAGCAGTGAACTGGCAGGCACAGATACGCAGTATTTT. This translates into CASSELAGTDTQYF. The rearrangement links TRBV25-1 to TRBJ2-3, with D uncertain. CDR3 length: 14 amino acids. Deletions cut 2 bases from V and 1 base from J, with 7 bases between. Germline lookup yields CDR1 MGHDK and CDR2 SYGVNS.

The J gene is TRBJ2-2, the V gene TRBV9; tentative D call: TRBD2 (5 bases). Germline CDR1 reads SGDLS; CDR2 reads YYNGEE. This CDR3 is built from 14 residues. V lost 4 bases to trimming and J lost 1 base, with 8 bases between them. In DNA form, the CDR3 reads TGTGCCAGCAGCAGCGGTGGGAACACCGGGGAGCTGTTTTTT. Translated: CASSSGGNTGELFF. Based on the CDR3 plus reference TRBV9 and TRBJ2-2, the full variable domain is DSGVTQTPKHLITATGQRVTLRCSPRSGDLSVYWYQQSLDQGLQFLIQYYNGEERAKGNILERFSAQQFPDLHSELNLSSLELGDSALYFCASSSGGNTGELFFGEGSRLTVL.